These 6 T cell receptor beta chains were all obtained from the same sample, sequenced in a study of CXCR3-negative and CXCR3-positive naive CD8 T cells. UMI-labeled 5' RACE TRB cDNA libraries were prepared from the cells. After re-calling the 5' RACE reads, TCRdb lists one entry per CDR3 protein, DNA absent. The table lists approximately 37,000 distinct CDR3 sequences, with 7% to 8% in the top ten. Input material: memory CD8+ T cells from blood. The receptors shown here come from a human donor in good health. Some clones in this sample may be carry-over from other donors' samples.

The chain uses TRBV6-2 or TRBV6-3 and TRBJ1-2; there is no DNA to check the TCRdb D call of TRBD1. Germline V gene data show CDR1 as MNHEY and CDR2 as SVGEGT. The CDR3 consists of 15 residues. CDR3 in amino acids: CASSEGTGEHYGYTF.

The chain links TRBV20-1 to TRBJ2-7; the D call of TRBD1 rests on TCRdb alone, since no DNA is present to check it. The germline V gene has CDR1 DFQATT and CDR2 SNEGSKA (reference sequence). CDR3 size: 18 residues. The CDR3 protein is CSARDRDGGGFSIYEQYF.

The CDR3 spells CASSLGEGWTEAFF. The gene calls are TRBV7-2 and TRBJ1-1. The V gene's germline CDR1 is SGHTA and CDR2 FQGNSA. The CDR3 runs 14 residues.

V usage is TRBV27 and J usage is TRBJ2-7; TCRdb designates TRBD1, a call that cannot be tested without DNA. Germline CDR1 reads MNHEY; CDR2 reads SMNVEV (reference sequence). The CDR3 contains 13 residues. CDR3 residues: CASSQVPPYEQYF.

This sequence joins TRBV7-3 and TRBJ2-1; TCRdb picks TRBD2, but there is no DNA to check that call. CDR1 is SGHTA and CDR2 is FQGTGA in the germline V gene. The CDR3 is made up of 17 amino acids. CDR3 in amino acids: CASSSHPLAGSYNEQFF.

V and J are TRBV7-2 and TRBJ2-3. Germline assignment: CDR1 SGHTA and CDR2 FQGNSA. The CDR3 runs 16 residues. The CDR3 spells CASSLTLAASTDTQYF. The complete variable domain, with remaining parts taken from reference TRBV7-2 and TRBJ2-3, reads GAGVSQSPSNKVTEKGKDVELRCDPISGHTALYWYRQSLGQGLEFLIYFQGNSAPDKSGLPSDRFSAERTGGSVSTLTIQRTQQEDSAVYLCASSLTLAASTDTQYFGPGTRLTVL.